Listed below are T cell receptor beta chains from one sample, sequenced in a study of T-cell memory formation after mild COVID-19. MiXCR, run by TCRdb on the 5' RACE reads, gives a single entry per CDR3 protein. In the table there are a few hundred thousand distinct CDR3 sequences, around 15% of which are singletons. The sample was PBMCs or a T cell subset sorted from them (not recorded which). Receptors originate from a man aged 18-30 years who had mild COVID-19 (a few samples of this study predate the infection). Cell type and time point are not known. Each CDR3 is given without its conserved first and last residue. Each record gives: J gene, V gene, D gene, CDR3 protein. The D gene is left open where the match is weak.

>TRBJ2-7|TRBV6-5|.
ASSYATGPREQY
>TRBJ2-4|TRBV20-1|.
SASLPNIQY
>TRBJ2-2|TRBV5-1|.
ASSLGSSTGELF
>TRBJ1-6|TRBV4-1|TRBD1
ASSQDPPGGHSPLH
>TRBJ1-1|TRBV6-2/TRBV6-3|.
ASSLGVVTEAF
>TRBJ1-5|TRBV6-5|.
ASSYSAGYQPQH
>TRBJ2-7|TRBV20-1|.
SAQVEGSPYEQY
>TRBJ2-7|TRBV2|.
ASRDHTTGYEQY
>TRBJ2-1|TRBV9|TRBD1
ASSVTPGQSLNEQF
>TRBJ2-3|TRBV15|.
ATSRDHSTQY
>TRBJ2-2|TRBV5-1|.
ASSSSVTELASSTGELF